Below, 18 T cell receptor beta chains from the same sample are listed, as sequenced in a study of response to subunit inactivated influenza vaccine. Using its own MiXCR run on the RT-PCR reads, TCRdb lists one record per CDR3 protein. This table holds around 580,000 distinct CDR3 sequences, about 12% found once. The specimen comprised PBMCs from blood, sampled on the day of vaccination. The receptors originated from a man aged 50-59 years who received an inactivated influenza vaccine.

This clonotype was picked up many times. The chain is built from TRBV7-8 and TRBJ2-7; no reliable D call. Germline V gene data show CDR1 as SGHVS and CDR2 as FQNEAQ. The length of the CDR3 is 15 residues. V lost 0 bases and J lost 2, with 11 bases in between. CDR3 residues: CASSLAARATYEQYF. The CDR3 bases are TGTGCCAGCAGCTTAGCTGCTAGAGCGACCTACGAGCAGTACTTC.

J is TRBJ1-6 and V is TRBV5-5; possibly TRBD1 for D (6 bases). Germline CDR1 and CDR2: SGHKS and YYEKEE (reference sequence). The CDR3 is 14 residues long. V lost 7 bases, J lost 3 bases, and 11 bases lay in between. The CDR3 loop is CASGRDIYNSPLHF. In nucleotides, the CDR3 is TGTGCCAGCGGTAGGGACATCTATAATTCACCCCTCCACTTT.

V and J are TRBV20-1 and TRBJ1-6, with 11 bases matching TRBD1. Germline V lookup: CDR1 DFQATT, CDR2 SNEGSKA (reference sequence). The trim removed 4 bases at V and 8 bases at J, leaving 7 bases unmatched. This CDR3 comprises 15 residues. DNA for the CDR3: TGCAGTGCTAATCCCCGGGACAGGGGGTATTCACCCCTCCACTTT. Translated: CSANPRDRGYSPLHF.

This chain uses TRBV20-1 with TRBJ1-1; D remains ambiguous. CDR1 and CDR2 from the germline V gene are DFQATT and SNEGSKA (reference sequence). The V end lost 0 bases, the J end lost 1 base, and 6 bases lay between the germline ends. The CDR3 spans 13 residues. The CDR3 reads CSARDHRNTEAFF. CDR3 nucleotides: TGCAGTGCTAGAGATCATCGGAACACTGAAGCTTTCTTT.

This clonotype was counted between two and nine times. This rearrangement joins TRBV20-1 to TRBJ2-1; 14 bases agree with TRBD2. Germline trimming cut 7 bases from V and 7 bases from J; bases unmatched to any gene: 6. Germline V gene data show CDR1 as DFQATT and CDR2 as SNEGSKA (reference sequence). The CDR3 extends over 14 amino acids. The CDR3 here is CSVGTSGGRNEQFF. The DNA for the CDR3 is TGCAGTGTGGGGACTAGCGGGGGTAGGAATGAGCAGTTCTTC.

This clonotype has only a few counts. The chain combines TRBV7-9 with TRBJ2-7, with 9 bases aligning to TRBD2. V was pared by 1 base and J by 5 bases, with 9 bases of the junction left unmatched. The CDR3 covers 16 residues. Germline V gene lookup returns CDR1 SEHNR and CDR2 FQNEAQ (reference sequence). DNA for the CDR3: TGTGCCAGCAGCTTAGGTTTGGCGGGGGGGCCGAACGAGCAGTACTTC. It encodes CASSLGLAGGPNEQYF.

This clonotype was seen a few times. This chain connects TRBV20-1 to TRBJ2-5, with 11 bases aligning to TRBD2. V was clipped by 3 bases and J by 11 bases; unmatched bases: 2. There are 11 residues in the CDR3. Germline V CDR1 and CDR2: DFQATT, SNEGSKA (reference sequence). In nucleotides, the CDR3 is TGCAGTGCTAGCACTAGCGGGAGTCAGTACTTC. It is translated as CSASTSGSQYF.

The DNA of the CDR3 is TGTGCCAGCAGCTTGGCCCCCAACATCGGGCCAGATACGCAGTATTTT. Its protein is CASSLAPNIGPDTQYF. The genes are TRBV5-5 and TRBJ2-3; D gene ambiguous. This CDR3 is built from 16 residues. V was shortened by 0 bases and J by 4 bases, with 15 bases between the two germline ends. The V gene's germline CDR1 is SGHKS and CDR2 YYEKEE (reference sequence).

The chain employs TRBV27 and TRBJ1-4; tentative D call: TRBD1 (5 bases). The V end lost 2 bases, the J end lost 7 bases, and 11 bases lay between the germline ends. The length of the CDR3 is 14 residues. The germline CDR1 and CDR2 sequences are MNHEY and SMNVEV (reference sequence). The CDR3 DNA is TGTGCCAGCAGTTTAGGCGGAGGGGTTGAAAAACTGTTTTTT. It yields the protein CASSLGGGVEKLFF. The full variable domain, rest sourced from reference TRBV27 and TRBJ1-4, is EAQVTQNPRYLITVTGKKLTVTCSQNMNHEYMSWYRQDPGLGLRQIYYSMNVEVTDKGDVPEGYKVSRKEKRNFPLILESPSPNQTSLYFCASSLGGGVEKLFFGSGTQLSVL.

This sequence joins TRBV9 and TRBJ2-3; 13 bases map to TRBD2. With 0 bases clipped from V and 15 bases from J, the junction kept 4 bases outside the gene matches. Per the germline V gene, CDR1 is SGDLS and CDR2 is YYNGEE. The CDR3 has 13 amino acids. The CDR3 is CASSVATSGRSYF. In DNA form, the CDR3 reads TGTGCCAGCAGCGTAGCGACTAGCGGGAGGAGCTATTTT.

V gene TRBV12-3 or TRBV12-4 combines with J gene TRBJ1-3, with D perhaps matching TRBD1 (5 bases). Between the trimmed V and J ends, which lost 5 bases and 2 bases, there was a span of 16 bases. The CDR3 consists of 16 residues. Written as DNA, the CDR3 is TGTGCCAGCAGTGACCCCGGACATTCCACTGGAAACACCATATATTTT. Translating gives CASSDPGHSTGNTIYF.

The rearrangement links TRBV11-1 to TRBJ2-7, with TRBD2 matching over 12 bases. V dropped 4 bases and J dropped 7; count of bases not matched to a gene: 17. The CDR3 runs to 18 residues. Germline V gene sequence: CDR1 SGHAT, CDR2 FQDESV (reference sequence). This CDR3 is CASSSPGSASGRAEEQYF. CDR3 sequence (DNA): TGTGCCAGCAGCTCCCCTGGTTCGGCTAGCGGGAGGGCCGAAGAGCAGTACTTC.

The chain employs TRBV7-2 and TRBJ2-2; D unresolved. This CDR3 spans 15 amino acids. Germline V gene data show CDR1 as SGHTA and CDR2 as FQGNSA. With 2 bases removed from V and 1 base from J, the gap between germline ends came to 8 bases. CDR3 sequence: CASSLTLKNTGELFF. The DNA of the CDR3 is TGTGCCAGCAGCTTAACACTAAAGAACACCGGGGAGCTGTTTTTT.

This clonotype was recorded at least ten times. This chain joins TRBV12-3 or TRBV12-4 and TRBJ2-7; D is perhaps TRBD1 or TRBD2 (6 bases each). CDR3 size: 15 residues. Between the trimmed V and J ends, which lost 5 bases and 3 bases, there was a span of 17 bases. CDR3 nucleotides: TGTGCCAGCAGTGGGGGGACATCTGTTTACTACGAGCAGTACTTC. This translates into CASSGGTSVYYEQYF.

The table lists this clonotype with many counts. This chain's CDR3 is CASSPLIRGGELFF. The CDR3 coding sequence is TGTGCCAGCAGTCCTCTCATCCGGGGCGGGGAGCTGTTTTTT. The chain links TRBV27 to TRBJ2-2; D perhaps matches TRBD2 (5 bases). The CDR3 contains 14 residues. Germline CDR1 is MNHEY and CDR2 is SMNVEV (reference sequence). The V and J ends lost 5 bases and 7 bases respectively, with 14 bases between them.

This clonotype was counted only a few times. The chain employs TRBV18 and TRBJ2-1, with unresolved D. Germline V CDR1 and CDR2: KGHSH, LQKENI. The CDR3 spans 14 residues. V was shortened by 2 bases and J by 9 bases, with 14 bases between the two germline ends. CDR3 bases: TGTGCCAGCTCACCAAATGCTGGAGAAGTTGAGCAGTTCTTC. It yields the protein CASSPNAGEVEQFF.

This clonotype was detected a few times. This chain connects TRBV11-1 to TRBJ2-5; 7 bases agree with TRBD2. The germline gives CDR1 SGHAT, CDR2 FQDESV (reference sequence). The V segment lost 3 bases and the J segment 5 bases; nucleotides outside the gene matches: 18. This CDR3 contains 18 residues. The CDR3 DNA follows: TGTGCCAGCAGCTTTACCCCGCTGAGGAAGGGGAGGGAGGAGACCCAGTACTTC. Its translation: CASSFTPLRKGREETQYF. The variable domain in full, with the rest retrieved from reference TRBV11-1 and TRBJ2-5, is EAEVAQSPRYKITEKSQAVAFWCDPISGHATLYWYRQILGQGPELLVQFQDESVVDDSQLPKDRFSAERLKGVDSTLKIQPAELGDSAMYLCASSFTPLRKGREETQYFGPGTRLLVL.

This clonotype was seen ten or more times. The chain has TRBV15 and TRBJ2-2, with 9 bases identical to TRBD1. Germline V CDR1 and CDR2: LNHNV, YYDKDF (reference sequence). Trimming cost V 3 bases and J 5 bases; bases outside gene matches: 7. This CDR3 has 16 residues. CDR3 in amino acids: CATSRERTGVTGELFF. CDR3 bases: TGTGCCACCAGCAGGGAACGGACAGGGGTTACCGGGGAGCTGTTTTTT.